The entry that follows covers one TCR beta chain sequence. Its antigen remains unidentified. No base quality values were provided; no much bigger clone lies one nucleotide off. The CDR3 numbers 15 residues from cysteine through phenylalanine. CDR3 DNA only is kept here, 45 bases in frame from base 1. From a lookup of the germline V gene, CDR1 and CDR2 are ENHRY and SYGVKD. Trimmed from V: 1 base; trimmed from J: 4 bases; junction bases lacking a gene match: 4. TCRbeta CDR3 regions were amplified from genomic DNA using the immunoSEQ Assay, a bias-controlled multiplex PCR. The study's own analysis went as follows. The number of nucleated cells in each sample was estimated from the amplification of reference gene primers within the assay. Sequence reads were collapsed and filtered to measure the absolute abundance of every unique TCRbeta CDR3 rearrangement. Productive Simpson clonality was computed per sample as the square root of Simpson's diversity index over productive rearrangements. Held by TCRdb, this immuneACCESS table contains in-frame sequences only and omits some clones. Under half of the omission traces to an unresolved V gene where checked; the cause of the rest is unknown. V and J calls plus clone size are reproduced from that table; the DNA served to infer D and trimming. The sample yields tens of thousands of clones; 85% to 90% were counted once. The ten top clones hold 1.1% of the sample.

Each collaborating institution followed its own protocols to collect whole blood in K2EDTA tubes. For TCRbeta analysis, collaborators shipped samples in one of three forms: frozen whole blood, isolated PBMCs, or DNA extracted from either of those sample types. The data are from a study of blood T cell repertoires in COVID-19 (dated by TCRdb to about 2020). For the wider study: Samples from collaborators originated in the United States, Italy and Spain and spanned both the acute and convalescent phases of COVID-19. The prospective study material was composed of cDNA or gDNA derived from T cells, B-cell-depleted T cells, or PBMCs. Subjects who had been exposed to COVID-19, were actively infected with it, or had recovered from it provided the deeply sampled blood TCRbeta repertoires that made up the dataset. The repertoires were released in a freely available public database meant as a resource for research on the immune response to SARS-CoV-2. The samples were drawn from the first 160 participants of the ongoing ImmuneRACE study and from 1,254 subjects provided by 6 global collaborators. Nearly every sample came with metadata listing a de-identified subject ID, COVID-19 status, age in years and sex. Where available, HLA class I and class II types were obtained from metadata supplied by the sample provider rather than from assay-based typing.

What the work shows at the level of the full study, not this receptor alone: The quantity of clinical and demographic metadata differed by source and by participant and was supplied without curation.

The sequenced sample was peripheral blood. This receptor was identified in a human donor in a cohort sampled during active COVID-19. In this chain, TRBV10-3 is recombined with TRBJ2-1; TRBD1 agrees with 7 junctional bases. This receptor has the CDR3 CAISEWDRGYNEQFF. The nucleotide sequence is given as TGTGCCATCAGTGAGTGGGACAGAGGGTACAATGAGCAGTTCTTC.